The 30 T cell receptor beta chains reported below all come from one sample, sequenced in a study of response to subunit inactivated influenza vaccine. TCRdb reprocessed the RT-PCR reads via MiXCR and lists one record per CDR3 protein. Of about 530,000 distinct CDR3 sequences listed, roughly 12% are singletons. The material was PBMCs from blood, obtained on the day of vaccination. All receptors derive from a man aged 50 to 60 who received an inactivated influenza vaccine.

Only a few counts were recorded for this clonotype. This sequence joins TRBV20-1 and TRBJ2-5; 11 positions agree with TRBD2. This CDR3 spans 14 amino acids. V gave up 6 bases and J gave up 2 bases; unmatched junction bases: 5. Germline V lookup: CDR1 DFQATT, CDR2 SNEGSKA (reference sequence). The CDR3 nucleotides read TGCAGTGCCATAGGGACTAGCGGACAAGAGACCCAGTACTTC. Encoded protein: CSAIGTSGQETQYF.

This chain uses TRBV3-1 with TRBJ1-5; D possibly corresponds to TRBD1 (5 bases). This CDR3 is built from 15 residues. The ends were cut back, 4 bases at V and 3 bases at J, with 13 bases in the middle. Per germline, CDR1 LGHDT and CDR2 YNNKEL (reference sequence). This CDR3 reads CASSLTTGSNQPQHF. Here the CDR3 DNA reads TGTGCCAGCAGCCTAACCACAGGTTCCAATCAGCCCCAGCATTTT. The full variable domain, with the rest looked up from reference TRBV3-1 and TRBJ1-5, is DTAVSQTPKYLVTQMGNDKSIKCEQNLGHDTMYWYKQDSKKFLKIMFSYNNKELIINETVPNRFSPKSPDKAHLNLHINSLELGDSAVYFCASSLTTGSNQPQHFGDGTRLSIL.

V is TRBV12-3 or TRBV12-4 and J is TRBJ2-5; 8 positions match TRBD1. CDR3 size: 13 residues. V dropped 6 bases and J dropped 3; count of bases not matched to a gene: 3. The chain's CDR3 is CASRGQGKETQYF. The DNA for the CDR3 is TGTGCCAGCAGAGGACAGGGTAAAGAGACCCAGTACTTC.

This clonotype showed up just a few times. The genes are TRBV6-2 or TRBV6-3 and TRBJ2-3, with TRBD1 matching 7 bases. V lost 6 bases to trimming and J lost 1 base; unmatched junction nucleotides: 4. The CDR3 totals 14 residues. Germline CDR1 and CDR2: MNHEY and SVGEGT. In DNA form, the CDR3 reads TGTGCCAGCAGCTACCAGGGGGGCACAGATACGCAGTATTTT. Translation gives CASSYQGGTDTQYF.

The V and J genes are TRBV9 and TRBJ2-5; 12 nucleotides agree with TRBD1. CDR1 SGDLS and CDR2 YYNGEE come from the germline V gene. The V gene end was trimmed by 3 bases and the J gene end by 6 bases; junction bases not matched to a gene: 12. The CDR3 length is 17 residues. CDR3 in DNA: TGTGCCAGCAGCGGATTACCGGGACAGGGGGCTGAGAAGACCCAGTACTTC. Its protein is CASSGLPGQGAEKTQYF.

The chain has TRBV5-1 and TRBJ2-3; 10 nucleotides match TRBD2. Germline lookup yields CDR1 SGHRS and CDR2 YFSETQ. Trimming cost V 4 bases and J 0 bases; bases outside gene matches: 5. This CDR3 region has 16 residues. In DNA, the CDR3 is TGCGCCAGCAGCCGTAGCGGGAGGTTAAGCACAGATACGCAGTATTTT. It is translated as CASSRSGRLSTDTQYF.

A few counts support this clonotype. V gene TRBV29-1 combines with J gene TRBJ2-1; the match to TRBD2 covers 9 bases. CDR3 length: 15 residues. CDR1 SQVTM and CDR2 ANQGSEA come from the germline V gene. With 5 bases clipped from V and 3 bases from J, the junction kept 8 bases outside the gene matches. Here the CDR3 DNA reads TGCAGCGTTCCCCTAGCGGGGTATCTCTACAATGAGCAGTTCTTC. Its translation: CSVPLAGYLYNEQFF.

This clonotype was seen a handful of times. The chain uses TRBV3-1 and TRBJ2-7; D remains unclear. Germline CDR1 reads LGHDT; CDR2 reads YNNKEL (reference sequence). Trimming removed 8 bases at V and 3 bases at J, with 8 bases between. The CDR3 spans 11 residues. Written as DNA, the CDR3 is TGTGCCAGCGGTAGTGGCTACGAGCAGTACTTC. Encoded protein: CASGSGYEQYF.

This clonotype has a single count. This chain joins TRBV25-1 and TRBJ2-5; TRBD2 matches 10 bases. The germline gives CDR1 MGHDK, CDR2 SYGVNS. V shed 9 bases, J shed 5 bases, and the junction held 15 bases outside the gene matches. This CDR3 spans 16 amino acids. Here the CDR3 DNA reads TGTGCCAGACACCGGACTAGCGGCCACTTGGACGAGACCCAGTACTTC. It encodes CARHRTSGHLDETQYF.

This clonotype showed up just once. The CDR3 region is CATSDTISYEQYF. The CDR3 region has the DNA TGTGCCACCAGTGATACGATCTCCTACGAGCAGTACTTC. The chain carries TRBV24-1 and TRBJ2-7; no clear D. Germline V gene sequence: CDR1 KGHDR, CDR2 SFDVKD. The CDR3 is made up of 13 amino acids. Between the trimmed V and J ends, which lost 3 bases and 0 bases, there was a span of 5 bases.

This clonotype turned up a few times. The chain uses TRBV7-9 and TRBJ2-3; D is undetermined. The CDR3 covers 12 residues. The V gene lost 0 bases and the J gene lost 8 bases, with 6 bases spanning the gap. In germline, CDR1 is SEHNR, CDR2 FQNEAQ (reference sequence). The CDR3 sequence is CASSLAFSTQYF. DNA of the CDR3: TGTGCCAGCAGCTTAGCGTTTAGTACGCAGTATTTT.

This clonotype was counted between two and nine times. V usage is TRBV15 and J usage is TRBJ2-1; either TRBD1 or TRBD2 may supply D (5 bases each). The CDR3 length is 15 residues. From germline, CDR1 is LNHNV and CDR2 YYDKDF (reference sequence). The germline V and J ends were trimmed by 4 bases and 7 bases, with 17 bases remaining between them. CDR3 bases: TGTGCCACCAGCACGGGACCGAAATTGGGGAATGAGCAGTTCTTC. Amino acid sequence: CATSTGPKLGNEQFF.

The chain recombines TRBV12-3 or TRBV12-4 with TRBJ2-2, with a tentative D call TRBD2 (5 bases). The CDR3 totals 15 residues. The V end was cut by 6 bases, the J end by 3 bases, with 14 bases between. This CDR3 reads CASRTGEFYTGELFF. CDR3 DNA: TGTGCCAGCAGAACCGGGGAATTCTACACCGGGGAGCTGTTTTTT.

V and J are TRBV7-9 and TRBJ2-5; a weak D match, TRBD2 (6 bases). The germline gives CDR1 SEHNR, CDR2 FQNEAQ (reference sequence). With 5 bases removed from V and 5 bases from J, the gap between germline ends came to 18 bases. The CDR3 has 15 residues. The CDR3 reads CASSQRLGSGETQYF. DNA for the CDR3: TGTGCCAGCAGCCAAAGACTAGGGAGTGGGGAGACCCAGTACTTC.

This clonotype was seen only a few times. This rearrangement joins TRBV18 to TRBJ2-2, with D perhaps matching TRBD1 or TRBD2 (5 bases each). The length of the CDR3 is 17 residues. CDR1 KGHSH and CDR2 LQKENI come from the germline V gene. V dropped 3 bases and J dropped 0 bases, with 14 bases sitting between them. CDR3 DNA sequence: TGTGCCAGCTCACCTCAAGGGACGGGATCGAACACCGGGGAGCTGTTTTTT. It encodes CASSPQGTGSNTGELFF.

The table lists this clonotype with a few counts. CDR3 nucleotides: TGTGCCACCAGTGACCTAGGACAAGAGACCCAGTACTTC. Residues: CATSDLGQETQYF. The rearrangement joins TRBV24-1 to TRBJ2-5, with no clear D. CDR3 length equals 13 residues. Trimming removed 4 bases from V and 2 bases from J, with 7 bases in between. The germline CDR1 and CDR2 sequences are KGHDR and SFDVKD.

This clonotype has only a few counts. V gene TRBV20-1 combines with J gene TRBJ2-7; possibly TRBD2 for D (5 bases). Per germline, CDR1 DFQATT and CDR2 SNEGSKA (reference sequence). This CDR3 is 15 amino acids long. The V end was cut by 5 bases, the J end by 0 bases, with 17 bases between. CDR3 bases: TGCAGTGCTTATTCCGGGGTCCTAAGCTCCTACGAGCAGTACTTC. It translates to CSAYSGVLSSYEQYF.

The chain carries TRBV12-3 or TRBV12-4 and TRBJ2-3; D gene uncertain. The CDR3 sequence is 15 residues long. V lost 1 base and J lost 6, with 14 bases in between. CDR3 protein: CASSLGGTSFDTQYF. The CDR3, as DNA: TGTGCCAGCAGTTTAGGCGGAACCTCGTTCGATACGCAGTATTTT.

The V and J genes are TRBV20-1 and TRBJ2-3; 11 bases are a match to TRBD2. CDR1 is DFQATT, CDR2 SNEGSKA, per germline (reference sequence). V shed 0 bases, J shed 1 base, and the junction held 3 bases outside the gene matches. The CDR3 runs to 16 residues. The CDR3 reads CSARDRGLAGTDTQYF. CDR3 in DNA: TGCAGTGCTAGAGATCGGGGACTAGCGGGCACAGATACGCAGTATTTT.

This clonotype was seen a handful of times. CDR3 region: CASSWTGTGVNYGYTF. The CDR3 nucleotides read TGTGCCAGCAGTTGGACCGGGACAGGAGTTAACTATGGCTACACCTTC. V and J are TRBV28 and TRBJ1-2; 8 nucleotides line up with TRBD1. Germline V gives CDR1 MDHEN, CDR2 SYDVKM. The CDR3 has 16 amino acids. Losses at the gene ends were 4 bases for V and 1 base for J; bases not matched to a gene: 8.

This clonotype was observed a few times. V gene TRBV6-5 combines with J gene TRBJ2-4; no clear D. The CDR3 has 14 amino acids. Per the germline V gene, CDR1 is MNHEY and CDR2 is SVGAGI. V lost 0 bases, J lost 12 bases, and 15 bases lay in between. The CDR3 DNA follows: TGTGCCAGCAGTTACTCCTTCGATAGCATCAATCAGTACTTC. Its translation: CASSYSFDSINQYF.

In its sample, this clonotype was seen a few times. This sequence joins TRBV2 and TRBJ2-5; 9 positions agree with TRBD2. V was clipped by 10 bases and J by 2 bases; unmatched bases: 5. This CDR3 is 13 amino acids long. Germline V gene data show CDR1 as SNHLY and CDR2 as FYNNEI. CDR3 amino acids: CATRLAEQETQYF. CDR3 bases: TGTGCCACCAGACTAGCGGAACAAGAGACCCAGTACTTC.

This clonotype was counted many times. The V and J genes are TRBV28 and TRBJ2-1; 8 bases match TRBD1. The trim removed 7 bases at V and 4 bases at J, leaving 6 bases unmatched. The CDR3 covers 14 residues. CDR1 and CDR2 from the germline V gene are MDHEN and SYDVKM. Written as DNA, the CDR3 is TGTGCCAGCATCGGGGACAGGACGTACAATGAGCAGTTCTTC. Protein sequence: CASIGDRTYNEQFF.

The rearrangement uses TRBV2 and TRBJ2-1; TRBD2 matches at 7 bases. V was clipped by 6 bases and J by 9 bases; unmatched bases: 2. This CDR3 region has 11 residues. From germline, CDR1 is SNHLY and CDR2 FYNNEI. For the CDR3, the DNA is TGTGCCAGCAGGGGGGGGATTGAGCAGTTCTTC. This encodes CASRGGIEQFF.

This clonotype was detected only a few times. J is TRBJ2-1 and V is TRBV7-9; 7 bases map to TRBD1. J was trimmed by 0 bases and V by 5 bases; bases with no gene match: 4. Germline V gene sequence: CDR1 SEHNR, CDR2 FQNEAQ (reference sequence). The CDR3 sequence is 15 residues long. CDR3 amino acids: CASSHRDSSYNEQFF. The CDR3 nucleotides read TGTGCCAGCAGCCATAGGGACAGCTCCTACAATGAGCAGTTCTTC.

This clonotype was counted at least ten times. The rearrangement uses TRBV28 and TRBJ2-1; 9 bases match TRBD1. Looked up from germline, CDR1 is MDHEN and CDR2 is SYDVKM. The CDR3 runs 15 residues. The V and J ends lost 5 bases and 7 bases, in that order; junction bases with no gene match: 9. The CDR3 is CASSITGQGRNEQFF. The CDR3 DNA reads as TGTGCCAGCAGTATAACGGGACAGGGAAGGAATGAGCAGTTCTTC.

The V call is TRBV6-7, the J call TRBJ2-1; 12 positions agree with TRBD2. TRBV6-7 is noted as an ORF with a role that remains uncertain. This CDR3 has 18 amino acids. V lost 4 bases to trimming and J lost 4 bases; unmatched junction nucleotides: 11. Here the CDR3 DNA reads TGTGCCAGCAGTTTAAGGGTCGGACTAGCGGGAAAATACAATGAGCAGTTCTTC. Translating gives CASSLRVGLAGKYNEQFF.

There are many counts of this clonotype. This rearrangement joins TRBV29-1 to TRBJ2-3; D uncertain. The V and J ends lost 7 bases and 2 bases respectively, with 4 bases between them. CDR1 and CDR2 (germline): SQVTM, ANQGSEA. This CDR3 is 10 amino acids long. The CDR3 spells CSANTDTQYF. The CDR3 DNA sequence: TGCAGCGCCAACACAGATACGCAGTATTTT.

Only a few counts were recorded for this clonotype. As DNA, the CDR3 is TGTGCCAGCAGCCGAGGGGTGGACTATGGCTACACCTTC. Translating it yields CASSRGVDYGYTF. J is TRBJ1-2 and V is TRBV28, with D tentatively TRBD1 (5 bases). The V end lost 6 bases, the J end lost 3 bases, and 11 bases lay between the germline ends. Germline V gene lookup returns CDR1 MDHEN and CDR2 SYDVKM. This CDR3 comprises 13 residues.

The chain's CDR3 is CASSLTVGGPYEQYF. CDR3 coding DNA: TGTGCCAGCAGTTTAACGGTCGGGGGGCCCTACGAGCAGTACTTC. The J gene is TRBJ2-7, the V gene TRBV27; perhaps TRBD2 as D (7 bases). Trimming left V 2 bases short and J 2 bases short, with 13 bases between. This CDR3 comprises 15 residues. Germline V lookup: CDR1 MNHEY, CDR2 SMNVEV (reference sequence).